These 9 T cell receptor beta chains came from one sample sequenced in a study of early T cells in non-severe SARS-CoV-2 infection. TCRdb passed the 5' RACE reads through MiXCR, listing each CDR3 protein once. The sample consists of about 84,000 distinct CDR3 sequences, 9.5% to 13% of them appearing once. Specimen: whole blood. The receptors originated from an adult who was a healthcare worker with PCR-confirmed SARS-CoV-2 infection or an uninfected control (not recorded which).

This clonotype was observed at least ten times. The gene calls are TRBV12-3 or TRBV12-4 and TRBJ1-2; 9 nucleotides match TRBD1. With V trimmed by 2 bases and J by 3 bases, 10 bases remained unmatched. CDR3 size: 17 residues. CDR3 nucleotides: TGTGCCAGCAGTTTACCCTTGGGACAGGGTTTTGACTATGGCTACACCTTC. It is translated as CASSLPLGQGFDYGYTF.

Many counts were recorded for this clonotype. The V gene is TRBV3-1, the J gene TRBJ1-5; D gene uncertain. The CDR3 totals 14 residues. V was cut by 1 base and J by 4 bases, with 8 bases left in between. The germline V gene encodes CDR1 LGHDT and CDR2 YNNKEL (reference sequence). The CDR3 protein is CASSQGGGNQPQHF. CDR3 sequence (DNA): TGTGCCAGCAGCCAAGGAGGAGGGAATCAGCCCCAGCATTTT.

The table lists this clonotype with a few counts. The chain links TRBV7-9 to TRBJ1-4; D is unresolved. Trimming removed 1 base at V and 5 bases at J, with 8 bases between. The CDR3 is 14 residues long. Germline CDR1 SEHNR, CDR2 FQNEAQ (reference sequence). This CDR3 is CASSLVPRNEKLFF. In DNA form, the CDR3 reads TGTGCCAGCAGCTTAGTTCCCAGGAATGAAAAACTGTTTTTT.

This clonotype was detected a few times. The rearrangement uses TRBV3-1 and TRBJ2-7, with 7 bases that match TRBD1. The length of the CDR3 is 13 residues. The V gene's germline CDR1 is LGHDT and CDR2 YNNKEL (reference sequence). The V segment lost 2 bases and the J segment 3 bases; nucleotides outside the gene matches: 1. The DNA of the CDR3 is TGTGCCAGCAGCCAAAACAGGGGCTACGAGCAGTACTTC. Translation: CASSQNRGYEQYF.

The chain links TRBV7-8 to TRBJ1-3; D gene uncertain. The CDR3 consists of 16 residues. Trimming left V 1 base short and J 0 bases short, with 10 bases between. The V gene's germline CDR1 is SGHVS and CDR2 FQNEAQ. The CDR3 DNA follows: TGTGCCAGCAGCTTAGTCCCGTGGAGCTCTGGAAACACCATATATTTT. This encodes CASSLVPWSSGNTIYF.

In its sample, this clonotype was seen a few times. A read error is possible here, since a much larger clone lies one base away. The genes are TRBV11-2 and TRBJ2-7; D is unresolved. Germline V CDR1 and CDR2: SGHAT, FQNNGV. The CDR3 is made up of 12 amino acids. Trimming left V 1 base short and J 3 bases short, with 4 bases between. The CDR3 loop is CASSLAGYEQYF. The DNA for the CDR3 is TGTGCCAGCAGCTTAGCGGGCTACGAGCAGTACTTC.

This clonotype was seen a handful of times. This chain joins TRBV5-1 and TRBJ2-7; D might be TRBD2 (6 bases). V lost 2 bases, J lost 1 base, and 10 bases lay in between. There are 14 residues in the CDR3. Germline values: CDR1 SGHRS, CDR2 YFSETQ. The CDR3 DNA reads TGCGCCAGCAGCTTAGCGGGCCGATCCTACGAGCAGTACTTC. Encoded protein: CASSLAGRSYEQYF.

This clonotype was seen a few times. The chain employs TRBV12-5 and TRBJ1-1; TRBD1 matches at 7 bases. Unmatched junction bases numbered 1, after V lost 4 bases and J lost 2 bases. In germline, CDR1 is LGHNT, CDR2 FRNRAP. This CDR3 has 13 residues. The CDR3 nucleotides are TGTGCTAGTGGTTACAGGGGAAACACTGAAGCTTTCTTT. This codes for CASGYRGNTEAFF. Full variable domain (rest looked up from reference TRBV12-5 and TRBJ1-1): DARVTQTPRHKVTEMGQEVTMRCQPILGHNTVFWYRQTMMQGLELLAYFRNRAPLDDSGMPKDRFSAEMPDATLATLKIQPSEPRDSAVYFCASGYRGNTEAFFGQGTRLTVV.

The sample holds a few counts of this clonotype. The V gene is TRBV12-3 or TRBV12-4, the J gene TRBJ2-1; D is uncertain. V was cut by 6 bases and J by 8 bases, with 8 bases left in between. There are 11 residues in the CDR3. DNA for the CDR3: TGTGCCAGCAGCCCGGTTCATGAGCAGTTCTTC. It is translated as CASSPVHEQFF.